A single sample is the source of the 11 T cell receptor beta chains below, sequenced in a study of cytomegalovirus exposure and HLA in healthy donors. Method: immunoSEQ multiplex PCR; TCRdb's copy keeps in-frame clones and lacks some. Of 250,000 to 400,000 clones detected, roughly 87% appear once; the ten largest clones hold approximately 0.96%. Sequenced: PBMCs. All receptors come from a man aged 25-45 years in good health and CMV-seronegative.

The chain is built from TRBV27 and TRBJ1-6; D is possibly TRBD1 (5 bases). Trimming stripped 5 bases from V and 2 bases from J, with 16 bases between. The CDR3 sequence is 17 residues long. Looked up from germline, CDR1 is MNHEY and CDR2 is SMNVEV (reference sequence). CDR3 sequence reads: CASSRQGGLTYNSPLHF. CDR3 DNA: TGTGCCAGCAGTAGGCAGGGTGGGTTAACCTATAATTCACCCCTCCACTTT.

The chain carries TRBV4-1 and TRBJ2-7; 7 nucleotides match TRBD2. The CDR3 totals 16 residues. V dropped 0 bases and J dropped 1; count of bases not matched to a gene: 6. CDR1 is MGHRA and CDR2 is YSYEKL in the germline V gene. The CDR3 DNA follows: TGCGCCAGCAGCCAAGATTGGGGCGGGGGTTCCTACGAGCAGTACTTC. Residues: CASSQDWGGGSYEQYF.

The chain uses TRBV11-2 and TRBJ1-5; 8 bases map to TRBD1. The ends lost 3 bases at V and 6 bases at J; junction bases unmatched: 7. Per germline, CDR1 SGHAT and CDR2 FQNNGV. The CDR3 consists of 15 residues. CDR3 sequence reads: CASSFMGQAGQPQHF. The CDR3 DNA reads as TGTGCCAGCAGCTTCATGGGACAGGCGGGTCAGCCCCAGCATTTT.

The rearrangement links TRBV18 to TRBJ2-2; 11 bases agree with TRBD2. The CDR3 totals 17 residues. Germline values: CDR1 KGHSH, CDR2 LQKENI. Trimming removed 2 bases from V and 1 base from J; junction bases left unmatched: 3. As DNA, the CDR3 is TGTGCCAGCTCACCAATGACTAGCGGGGTGAACACCGGGGAGCTGTTTTTT. It translates to CASSPMTSGVNTGELFF.

This rearrangement joins TRBV29-1 to TRBJ2-1; 7 bases fit TRBD1. This CDR3 region has 11 residues. The germline CDR1 and CDR2 sequences are SQVTM and ANQGSEA. After removal of 7 bases from V and 9 bases from J, the junction contained 6 bases not matched to a gene. CDR3 loop: CSGLQGTEQFF. The CDR3 nucleotides read TGCAGCGGTCTACAGGGGACTGAGCAGTTCTTC.

The rearrangement links TRBV6-6 to TRBJ1-1; D is ambiguous. Germline assignment: CDR1 MNHNY and CDR2 SVGAGI (reference sequence). The CDR3 runs to 11 residues. V lost 7 bases to trimming and J lost 3 bases, with 6 bases between them. The CDR3 spells CASTRYTEAFF. Written as DNA, the CDR3 is TGTGCCAGCACCAGGTACACTGAAGCTTTCTTT.

The chain joins TRBV10-3 to TRBJ2-3; the match to TRBD2 covers 9 bases. V shed 5 bases and J 2 bases; nucleotides not matched to a gene: 5. This CDR3 comprises 15 residues. Germline CDR1 ENHRY, CDR2 SYGVKD. For the CDR3, the DNA is TGTGCCATCAGTTCCCTAGCGGGGAACACAGATACGCAGTATTTT. It specifies CAISSLAGNTDTQYF.

A note on this clone: Other DNA variants within this sample encode the same CDR3. The gene calls are TRBV7-6 and TRBJ2-1; no clear D. The CDR3 length is 15 residues. The ends were cut back, 1 base at V and 0 bases at J, with 7 bases in the middle. Looked up from germline, CDR1 is SGHVS and CDR2 is FNYEAQ. The CDR3 sequence: CASSLGLSSYNEQFF. The CDR3 DNA sequence: TGTGCCAGCAGCTTAGGTTTGAGCTCCTACAATGAGCAGTTCTTC.

This chain joins TRBV5-4 and TRBJ2-1; 11 bases line up with TRBD2. From germline, CDR1 is SGHNT and CDR2 YYREEE (reference sequence). With 4 bases clipped from V and 4 bases from J, the junction kept 10 bases outside the gene matches. The CDR3 contains 17 residues. CDR3 nucleotides: TGTGCCAGCAGCCCCCCGACCGGGACTAGCGGATACAATGAGCAGTTCTTC. It codes for CASSPPTGTSGYNEQFF.

This chain uses TRBV27 with TRBJ1-1; D is perhaps TRBD1 (5 bases). Germline V gene lookup returns CDR1 MNHEY and CDR2 SMNVEV (reference sequence). This CDR3 has 11 residues. V lost 5 bases and J lost 6, with 7 bases in between. The CDR3 is CASSQGPEAFF. CDR3 sequence (DNA): TGTGCCAGCAGTCAGGGTCCTGAAGCTTTCTTT.

The V and J genes are TRBV4-1 and TRBJ1-2; unclear D gene. This CDR3 region has 15 residues. V lost 1 base, J lost 7 bases, and 16 bases lay in between. Germline values: CDR1 MGHRA, CDR2 YSYEKL. Here the CDR3 reads CASSQVGGISFGYTF. The CDR3 region has the DNA TGCGCCAGCAGCCAAGTAGGAGGGATTTCTTTTGGCTACACCTTC.